The T cell receptor (beta chain) under discussion was sequenced for a study of blood T cells in healthy people across ages. The second PCR ran roughly 6 to 11 cycles with a sample-barcoded 5' primer and J-beta primers. TCRdb reprocessed the 5' RACE reads with MiXCR, giving one entry per CDR3 protein. The data show 1.5 million to 2 million distinct CDR3 sequences, with roughly 52% seen just once and 2.1% held by the top ten. Sample: blood. The receptor was isolated from a middle-aged woman in good health.

As DNA, the CDR3 is TGCAGTGCTAGAAAAGCGGGCCCATACAATGAGCAGTTCTTC. It codes for CSARKAGPYNEQFF. This chain joins TRBV20-1 and TRBJ2-1, with a weak D call TRBD2 (6 bases). V lost 2 bases, J lost 4 bases, and 12 bases lay in between. This CDR3 spans 14 amino acids. CDR1 DFQATT and CDR2 SNEGSKA come from the germline V gene (reference sequence).